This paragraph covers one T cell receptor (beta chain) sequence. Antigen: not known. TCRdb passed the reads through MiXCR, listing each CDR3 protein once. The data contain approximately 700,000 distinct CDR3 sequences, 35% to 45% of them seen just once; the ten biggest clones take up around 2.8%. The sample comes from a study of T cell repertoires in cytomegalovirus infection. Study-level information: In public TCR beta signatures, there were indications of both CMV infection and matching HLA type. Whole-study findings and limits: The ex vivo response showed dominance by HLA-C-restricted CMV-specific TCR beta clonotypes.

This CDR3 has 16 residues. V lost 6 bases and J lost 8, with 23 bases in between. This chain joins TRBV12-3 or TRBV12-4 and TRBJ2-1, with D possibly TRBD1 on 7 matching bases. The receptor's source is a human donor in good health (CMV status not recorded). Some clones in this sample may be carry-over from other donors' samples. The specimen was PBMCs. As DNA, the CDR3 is TGTGCCAGCAGCTCCTCCCGTAGGGGGCGCGGGGATGAGCAGTTCTTC. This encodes CASSSSRRGRGDEQFF.